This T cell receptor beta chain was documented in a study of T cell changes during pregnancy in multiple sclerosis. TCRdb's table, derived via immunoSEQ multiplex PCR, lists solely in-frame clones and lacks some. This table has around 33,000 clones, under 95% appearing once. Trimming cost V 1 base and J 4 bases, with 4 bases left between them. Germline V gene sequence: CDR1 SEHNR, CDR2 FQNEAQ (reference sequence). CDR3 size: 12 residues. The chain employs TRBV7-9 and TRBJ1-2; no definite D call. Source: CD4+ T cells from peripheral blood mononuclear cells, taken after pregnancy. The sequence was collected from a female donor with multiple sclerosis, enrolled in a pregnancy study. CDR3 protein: CASSLDIYGYTF. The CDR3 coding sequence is TGTGCCAGCAGCTTAGATATCTATGGCTACACCTTC.